A single T cell receptor (beta chain) is shown here with its context. This record belongs to a study of blood T cell repertoires in COVID-19. Study as a whole: Sample material is recorded as cDNA or gDNA derived from T cells, B-cell-depleted T cells, or PBMCs.

The CDR3 is made up of 16 amino acids. Deletions cut 4 bases from V and 7 bases from J, with 22 bases between. In germline, CDR1 is LGHDT, CDR2 YNNKEL (reference sequence). In the original processing: How many nucleated cells were present was estimated from reference gene primer amplification. Here immunoSEQ multiplex PCR was the method, and the copy in TCRdb shows in-frame clones only, minus some. V, J and clone size are taken as reported in that table, and D and trimming were inferred from the DNA itself. The sample holds about 180,000 clones; about 85% are singletons and the top ten take less than 3%.

The chain employs TRBV3-1 (or the pseudogene TRBV3-2) and TRBJ2-5; possibly TRBD1 for D (7 bases). This TCR came from a woman younger than 45 with active or convalescent COVID-19. The sequenced sample was peripheral blood. The CDR3 DNA reads as TGTGCCAGCAGCCCGACCGGAGGGGGCCCCAGAGGGACCCAGTACTTC. Protein: CASSPTGGGPRGTQYF.